This entry is about one TCR beta chain. The antigen remains undetermined. Healthy individuals of Caucasian origin from Russia, aged about 6 to 100, served as donors. At least 6 million PBMCs were isolated per sample. The record originates from a study of blood T cells in healthy people across ages. A J-beta primer mix and a sample-barcoded 5' primer were used in a second PCR of roughly 6 to 12 cycles. TCRdb processed the 5' RACE reads anew with MiXCR; each CDR3 protein has one entry. This sample yields 790,000 or so distinct CDR3 sequences, of which about 56% are seen a single time; roughly 25% belongs to the top ten. Study conclusions and caveats: Conclusively comparing naive with antigen-experienced cells was impossible with unsorted PBMCs.

The CDR3 has 16 amino acids. Germline V lookup: CDR1 SGHRS, CDR2 YFSETQ. The V and J ends lost 1 base and 2 bases respectively, with 14 bases between them. This clonotype originated in a man in his forties or fifties in good health. The source material was blood. This rearrangement joins TRBV5-1 to TRBJ2-3; D is ambiguous. Here the CDR3 reads CASSLFSSSTTDTQYF. The CDR3 region has the DNA TGCGCCAGCAGCTTGTTCTCGTCTTCTACCACAGATACGCAGTATTTT.